Below are 9 T cell receptor beta chains sequenced from a single sample in a study of Ad26.COV2.S vaccination and SARS-CoV-2 variants (dated by TCRdb to the early 2020s). The library was prepared using the immunoSEQ multiplex PCR assay. The table comes from immuneACCESS by way of TCRdb, which keeps in-frame sequences with V and J called. Part of the clones is missing from these tables; in studies checked, under half for an unresolved V gene and the rest for unknown reasons. Here the sample has 400,000 to 450,000 clones; about 92% occur a single time. The top ten constitute roughly 3.9% of the sample. Taken with the paper, the label for treatment or condition translates to: approximately 18 received Ad26.COV2.S at low or high dose, single or two shots; a few received placebo; per-sample allocation not given. Repertoires of vaccine and placebo recipients were sequenced from samples collected on day 63 after the first injection.

The specimen was peripheral blood, collected in a trial of Ad26.COV2.S vaccine versus placebo. Every receptor here comes from a person between 18 and 59 years old who received the Ad26.COV2.S COVID-19 vaccine or a placebo.

V gene TRBV10-3 combines with J gene TRBJ1-5, with D uncertain. The CDR3 contains 14 residues. The germline V and J ends were trimmed by 3 bases and 0 bases, with 6 bases remaining between them. Germline CDR1 is ENHRY and CDR2 is SYGVKD. CDR3 sequence (DNA): TGTGCCATCAGTGAAGGAGATAGCAATCAGCCCCAGCATTTT. This encodes CAISEGDSNQPQHF.

The sample holds one count of this clone. The rearrangement uses TRBV4-1 and TRBJ2-2; 11 bases map to TRBD2. Germline loops: CDR1 MGHRA, CDR2 YSYEKL. This CDR3 comprises 17 residues. The V gene end was trimmed by 3 bases and the J gene end by 1 base; junction bases not matched to a gene: 4. The CDR3 reads CASSHPGLAVNTGELFF. DNA for the CDR3: TGCGCCAGCAGCCATCCGGGACTAGCGGTGAACACCGGGGAGCTGTTTTTT.

The table lists this clone with a count of one. This chain uses TRBV20-1 with TRBJ2-5; D is unresolved. CDR3 length: 11 residues. Germline loops: CDR1 DFQATT, CDR2 SNEGSKA (reference sequence). Trimming shortened V by 3 bases and J by 2 bases, and 4 bases separated the two germline ends. The chain's CDR3 is CSASLQETQYF. As DNA, the CDR3 is TGCAGTGCTAGTCTACAAGAGACCCAGTACTTC.

The chain uses TRBV10-3 and TRBJ1-5; 10 positions agree with TRBD1. Looked up from germline, CDR1 is ENHRY and CDR2 is SYGVKD. This CDR3 has 16 residues. V dropped 6 bases and J dropped 1; count of bases not matched to a gene: 6. CDR3 nucleotides: TGTGCCATCAGCCCGGGGGGACAGGGGAGCAATCAGCCCCAGCATTTT. This encodes CAISPGGQGSNQPQHF.

V gene TRBV19 combines with J gene TRBJ1-4, with D unclear. V was shortened by 3 bases and J by 5 bases, with 7 bases between the two germline ends. This CDR3 has 13 residues. Germline-derived CDR1 and CDR2 are LNHDA and SQIVND (reference sequence). Written as DNA, the CDR3 is TGTGCCAGTAGTATCGGAGGAAATGAAAAACTGTTTTTT. It codes for CASSIGGNEKLFF.

Points on this clone: Other nucleotide sequences in the sample specify the same CDR3. This chain connects TRBV2 to TRBJ2-7, with D perhaps matching TRBD1 or TRBD2 (5 bases each). V lost 6 bases, J lost 4 bases, and 7 bases lay in between. This CDR3 spans 11 amino acids. Germline loops: CDR1 SNHLY, CDR2 FYNNEI. CDR3 nucleotide sequence: TGTGCCAGCAGGGGGGAATACGAGCAGTACTTC. It specifies CASRGEYEQYF.

The V gene is TRBV19, the J gene TRBJ1-1; perhaps TRBD1 as D (5 bases). The CDR3 is made up of 16 amino acids. Trimming shortened V by 3 bases and J by 4 bases, and 18 bases separated the two germline ends. CDR1 is LNHDA and CDR2 is SQIVND in the germline V gene (reference sequence). The CDR3 nucleotides read TGTGCCAGTAGTATGGCTTCCGGATTGGGGGGCACTGAAGCTTTCTTT. The encoded protein is CASSMASGLGGTEAFF.

V usage is TRBV5-5 and J usage is TRBJ2-5, with D unresolved. The CDR3 length is 15 residues. V dropped 3 bases and J dropped 3 bases, with 15 bases sitting between them. Germline CDR1 is SGHKS and CDR2 is YYEKEE (reference sequence). The CDR3 nucleotides read TGTGCCAGCAGCTCCATGGGGTCGTCCGAAGAGACCCAGTACTTC. Translated: CASSSMGSSEETQYF.

The V gene is TRBV24-1, the J gene TRBJ2-3, with TRBD2 matching over 14 bases. The length of the CDR3 is 17 residues. Germline CDR1 and CDR2: KGHDR and SFDVKD. V lost 9 bases to trimming and J lost 1 base; unmatched junction nucleotides: 8. This CDR3 reads CATGGTSGSRGTDTQYF. DNA for the CDR3: TGTGCCACCGGAGGGACTAGCGGGAGCCGGGGCACAGATACGCAGTATTTT.